Listed below are T cell receptor beta chains from one sample, sequenced in a study of blood T cell repertoires in COVID-19. Sequenced by immunoSEQ multiplex PCR; TCRdb stores in-frame clones only, minus some. The sample lists approximately 110,000 clones, roughly two thirds occurring once. Sequenced sample: peripheral blood. Receptor source: a man older than 75 with acute or convalescent COVID-19. CDR3s include the opening cysteine and the closing phenylalanine or tryptophan. Fields, in order: D gene, clone size, J gene, V gene, CDR3 protein, CDR3 DNA. The D gene is left open where the match is weak. Only some rows state a clone size, as once, few, many or a class for expanded clones.

TRBD1,-,TRBJ1-1,TRBV11-3,CASSPGTGGISAFF,TGTGCCAGCAGCCCAGGGACAGGGGGCATTTCGGCTTTCTTT
-,-,TRBJ2-5,TRBV11-2,CASSLGRWARETQYF,TGTGCCAGCAGCTTAGGTCGTTGGGCTCGGGAGACCCAGTACTTC
-,-,TRBJ2-2,TRBV7-7,CASSPVGAAGELFF,TGTGCCAGCAGCCCGGTGGGAGCCGCCGGGGAGCTGTTTTTT
-,few,TRBJ2-7,TRBV7-9,CASRTERTYEQYF,TGTGCCAGCAGAACGGAGAGAACCTACGAGCAGTACTTC
-,few,TRBJ1-2,TRBV18,CASSLRDGRGYTF,TGTGCCAGCTCACTCCGGGATGGCCGGGGCTACACCTTC
TRBD2,-,TRBJ2-7,TRBV4-3,CASSQDFASGIYEQYF,TGCGCCAGCAGCCAAGATTTCGCTAGCGGGATCTACGAGCAGTACTTC
TRBD2,-,TRBJ2-7,TRBV4-2,CASSQDGSGSSYEQYF,TGTGCCAGCAGCCAAGACGGAAGCGGGAGCTCCTACGAGCAGTACTTC
-,-,TRBJ1-6,TRBV30,CAWSTDQGSPLHF,TGTGCCTGGTCTACAGACCAAGGTTCACCCCTCCACTTT
-,few,TRBJ1-4,TRBV6-5,CASKRGGHGEKLFF,TGTGCCAGCAAGCGGGGGGGTCATGGAGAAAAACTGTTTTTT
-,-,TRBJ1-1,TRBV5-6,CASSNRVEAFF,TGTGCCAGCAGCAATCGGGTTGAAGCTTTCTTT
TRBD1,-,TRBJ2-3,TRBV29-1,CSGDRGLGDTQYF,TGCAGCGGGGACAGGGGGCTAGGGGATACGCAGTATTTT
-,-,TRBJ2-6,TRBV4-1,CASSQELEADSSGANVLTF,TGCGCCAGCAGCCAAGAGTTAGAAGCGGACAGCTCTGGGGCCAACGTCCTGACTTTC
-,-,TRBJ1-6,TRBV7-9,CASSPGTQNYNSPLHF,TGTGCCAGCAGCCCGGGGACACAAAACTATAATTCACCCCTCCACTTT
-,-,TRBJ2-5,TRBV5-1,CASSLQGETQYF,TGCGCCAGCAGCTTGCAGGGAGAGACCCAGTACTTC
-,few,TRBJ2-1,TRBV4-3,CASSQEDSSYNEQFF,TGCGCCAGCAGCCAAGAAGACTCCTCCTACAATGAGCAGTTCTTC
-,-,TRBJ2-3,TRBV24-1,CATSDSQRLTDTQYF,TGTGCCACCAGTGACAGTCAAAGACTCACAGATACGCAGTATTTT
-,-,TRBJ2-1,TRBV4-3,CASSQDLGAEQFF,TGCGCCAGCAGCCAAGATCTCGGTGCTGAGCAGTTCTTC
TRBD1,-,TRBJ2-3,TRBV18,CASSWGQTYEDTQYF,TGTGCCAGCTCGTGGGGACAGACCTACGAAGATACGCAGTATTTT
-,-,TRBJ2-3,TRBV20-1,CSASAYLSSTDTQYF,TGCAGTGCTAGTGCCTATCTTTCTAGCACAGATACGCAGTATTTT
-,-,TRBJ1-2,TRBV3-1/TRBV3-2,CASSPDRNYGYTF,TGTGCCAGCAGTCCCGACAGAAACTATGGCTACACCTTC
-,-,TRBJ1-1,TRBV7-2,CASSLRTVGTEAFF,TGTGCCAGCAGCTTAAGAACGGTCGGGACTGAAGCTTTCTTT
TRBD2,few,TRBJ2-7,TRBV7-2,CASSSGTSGSSYEQYF,TGTGCCAGCAGCTCTGGGACTAGCGGGAGCTCCTACGAGCAGTACTTC
-,-,TRBJ2-5,TRBV9,CASSVAGVLQETQYF,TGTGCCAGCAGCGTAGCGGGGGTCCTCCAAGAGACCCAGTACTTC
-,few,TRBJ2-7,TRBV24-1,CATSDGGAPYEQYF,TGTGCCACCAGTGATGGCGGGGCACCCTACGAGCAGTACTTC
TRBD1,few,TRBJ1-5,TRBV19,CASSIDPWDRGLDQPQHF,TGTGCCAGTAGTATAGACCCCTGGGACAGGGGGCTGGATCAGCCCCAGCATTTT
TRBD2,-,TRBJ2-2,TRBV29-1,CSAGTGLPTGELFF,TGCAGCGCTGGAACGGGACTACCCACCGGGGAGCTGTTTTTT
-,-,TRBJ1-3,TRBV28,CASSSDSRSSGNTIYF,TGTGCCAGCAGTTCGGACAGCCGAAGCTCTGGAAACACCATATATTTT
-,-,TRBJ2-5,TRBV7-2,CASRPSGETQYF,TGTGCCAGCCGTCCGTCCGGGGAGACCCAGTACTTC